The clone carrying this T cell receptor beta chain has a single count. The sample is drawn from a study of blood T cell repertoires in COVID-19. The CDR3 sequence is 14 residues long. Germline V lookup: CDR1 GTSNPN, CDR2 SVGIG (reference sequence). The junction had 12 bases not matched to a gene; V was cut back by 6 bases and J by 8 bases. This table comes from immunoSEQ multiplex PCR, and its TCRdb copy is limited to in-frame clones, with some not included. The sample includes about 56,000 clones, 89% seen only once; the top ten take approximately 45%. The chain joins TRBV30 to TRBJ2-1, with 8 bases fitting TRBD2. Sequenced: peripheral blood. The TCR originated in a woman aged 60-75 years with COVID-19, enrolled during active disease. The CDR3 DNA reads as TGTGCCTGTTCCGGTCCCAGCGGGAGTTATGAGCAGTTCTTC. It translates to CACSGPSGSYEQFF.